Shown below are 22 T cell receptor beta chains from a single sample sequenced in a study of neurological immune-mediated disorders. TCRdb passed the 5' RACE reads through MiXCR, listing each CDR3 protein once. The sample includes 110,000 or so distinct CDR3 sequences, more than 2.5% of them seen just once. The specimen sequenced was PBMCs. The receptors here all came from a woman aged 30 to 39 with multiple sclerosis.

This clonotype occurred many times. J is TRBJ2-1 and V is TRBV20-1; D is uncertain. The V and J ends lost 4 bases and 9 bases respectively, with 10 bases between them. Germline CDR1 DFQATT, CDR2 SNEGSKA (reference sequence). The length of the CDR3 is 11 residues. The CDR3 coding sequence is TGCAGTGCTATAAATACCGTTGAGCAGTTCTTC. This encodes CSAINTVEQFF.

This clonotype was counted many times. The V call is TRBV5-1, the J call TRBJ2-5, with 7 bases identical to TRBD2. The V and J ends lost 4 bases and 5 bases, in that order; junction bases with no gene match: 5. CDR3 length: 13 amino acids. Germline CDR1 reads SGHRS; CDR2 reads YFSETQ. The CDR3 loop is CASSETSLETQYF. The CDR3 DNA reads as TGCGCCAGCAGCGAGACTAGCCTTGAGACCCAGTACTTC.

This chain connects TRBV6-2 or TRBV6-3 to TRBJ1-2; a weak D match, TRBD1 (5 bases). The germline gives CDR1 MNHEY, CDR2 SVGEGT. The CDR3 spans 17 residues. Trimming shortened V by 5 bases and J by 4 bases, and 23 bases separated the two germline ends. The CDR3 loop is CASSTAGGSTQGYGYTF. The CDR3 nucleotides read TGTGCCAGCAGTACCGCCGGGGGATCAACGCAGGGCTATGGCTACACCTTC.

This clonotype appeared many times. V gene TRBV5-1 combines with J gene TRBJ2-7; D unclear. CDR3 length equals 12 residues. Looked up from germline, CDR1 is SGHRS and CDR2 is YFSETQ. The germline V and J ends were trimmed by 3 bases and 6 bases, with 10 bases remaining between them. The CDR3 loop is CASSSTVGEQYF. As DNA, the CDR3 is TGCGCCAGCAGCTCCACGGTGGGCGAGCAGTACTTC.

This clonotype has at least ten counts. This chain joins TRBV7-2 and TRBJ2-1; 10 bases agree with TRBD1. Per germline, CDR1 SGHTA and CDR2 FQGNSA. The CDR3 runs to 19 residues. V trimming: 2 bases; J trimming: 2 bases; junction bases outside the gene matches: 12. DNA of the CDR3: TGTGCCAGCAGCTTAATTGGGACAGGGGCCCAAGGAGCCTACAATGAGCAGTTCTTC. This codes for CASSLIGTGAQGAYNEQFF.

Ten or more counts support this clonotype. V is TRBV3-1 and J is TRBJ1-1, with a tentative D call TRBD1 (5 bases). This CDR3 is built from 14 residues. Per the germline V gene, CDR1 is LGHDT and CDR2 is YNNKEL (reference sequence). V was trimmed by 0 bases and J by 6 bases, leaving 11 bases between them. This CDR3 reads CASSQDAGMAEAFF. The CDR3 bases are TGTGCCAGCAGCCAAGATGCAGGGATGGCTGAAGCTTTCTTT.

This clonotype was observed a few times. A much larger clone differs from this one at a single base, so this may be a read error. CDR3 in DNA: TGTGCCAGCAGCCAACAGACAGCACAAGAGACCCAGTACTTC. This gives the protein CASSQQTAQETQYF. V gene TRBV7-9 combines with J gene TRBJ2-5; the D gene is possibly TRBD1 (5 bases). The CDR3 loop spans 14 amino acids. V shed 5 bases and J shed 2 bases, with 12 bases lying between them. CDR1 is SEHNR, CDR2 FQNEAQ, per germline (reference sequence).

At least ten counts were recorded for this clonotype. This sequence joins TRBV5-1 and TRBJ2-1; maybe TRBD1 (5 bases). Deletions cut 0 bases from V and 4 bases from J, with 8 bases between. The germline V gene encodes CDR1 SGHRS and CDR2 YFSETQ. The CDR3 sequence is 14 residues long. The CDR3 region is CASSLETEYNEQFF. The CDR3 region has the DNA TGCGCCAGCAGCTTGGAGACAGAATACAATGAGCAGTTCTTC.

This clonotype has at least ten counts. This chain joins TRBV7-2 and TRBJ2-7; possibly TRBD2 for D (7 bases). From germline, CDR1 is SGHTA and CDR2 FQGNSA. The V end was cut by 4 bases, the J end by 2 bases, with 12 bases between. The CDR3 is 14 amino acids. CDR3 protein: CASSSRGGTYEQYF. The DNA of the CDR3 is TGTGCCAGCAGCTCGCGCGGGGGCACCTACGAGCAGTACTTC.

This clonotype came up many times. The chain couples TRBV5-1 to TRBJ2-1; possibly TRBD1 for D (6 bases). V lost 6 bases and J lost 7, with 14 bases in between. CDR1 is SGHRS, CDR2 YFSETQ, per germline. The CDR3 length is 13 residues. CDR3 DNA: TGCGCCAGCAAACAGGGCAGTCTAAATGAGCAGTTCTTC. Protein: CASKQGSLNEQFF.

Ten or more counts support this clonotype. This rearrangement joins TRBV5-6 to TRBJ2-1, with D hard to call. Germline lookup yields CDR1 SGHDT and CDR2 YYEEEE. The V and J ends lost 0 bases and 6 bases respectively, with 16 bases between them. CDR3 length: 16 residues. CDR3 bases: TGTGCCAGCAGCTTGGCTGGCCACCTTCCGTTCAATGAGCAGTTCTTC. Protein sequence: CASSLAGHLPFNEQFF. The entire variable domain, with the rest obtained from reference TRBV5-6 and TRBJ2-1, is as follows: DAGVTQSPTHLIKTRGQQVTLRCSPKSGHDTVSWYQQALGQGPQFIFQYYEEEERQRGNFPDRFSGHQFPNYSSELNVNALLLGDSALYLCASSLAGHLPFNEQFFGPGTRLTVL.

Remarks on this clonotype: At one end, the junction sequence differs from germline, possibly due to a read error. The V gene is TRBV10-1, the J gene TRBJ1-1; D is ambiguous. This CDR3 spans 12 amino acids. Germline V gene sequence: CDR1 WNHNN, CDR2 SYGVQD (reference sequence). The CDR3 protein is CDSSNGRTEAFF. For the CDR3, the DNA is TGCGACAGCAGCAACGGTCGCACTGAAGCTTTCTTT.

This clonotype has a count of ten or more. The CDR3 coding sequence is TGCAGTGCTGGATATCCCCAGACCCAGTACTTC. Translating gives CSAGYPQTQYF. The chain joins TRBV20-1 to TRBJ2-5; D not resolved. CDR1 DFQATT and CDR2 SNEGSKA come from the germline V gene (reference sequence). This CDR3 is 11 amino acids long. V was trimmed by 5 bases and J by 6 bases, leaving 10 bases between them.

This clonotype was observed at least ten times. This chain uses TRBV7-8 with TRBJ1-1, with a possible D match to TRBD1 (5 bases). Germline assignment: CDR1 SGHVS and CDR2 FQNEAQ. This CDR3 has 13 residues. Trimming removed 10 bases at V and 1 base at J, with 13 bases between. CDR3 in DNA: TGTGCCAACCGCAGGGTTTCGAACACTGAAGCTTTCTTT. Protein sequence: CANRRVSNTEAFF. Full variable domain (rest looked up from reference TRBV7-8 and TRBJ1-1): GAGVSQSPRYKVAKRGQDVALRCDPISGHVSLFWYQQALGQGPEFLTYFQNEAQLDKSGLPSDRFFAERPEGSVSTLKIQRTQQEDSAVYLCANRRVSNTEAFFGQGTRLTVV.

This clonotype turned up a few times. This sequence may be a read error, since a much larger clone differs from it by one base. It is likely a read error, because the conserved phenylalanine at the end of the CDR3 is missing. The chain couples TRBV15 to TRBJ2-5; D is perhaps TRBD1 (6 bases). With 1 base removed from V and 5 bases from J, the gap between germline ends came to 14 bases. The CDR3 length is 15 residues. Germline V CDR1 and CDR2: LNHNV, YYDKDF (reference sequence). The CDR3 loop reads CATSRVTGTVETQYI. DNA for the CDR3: TGTGCCACCAGCAGAGTCACAGGGACCGTGGAGACCCAGTACATC.

This CDR3 is CASSESHEQYF. CDR3 nucleotides: TGCGCCAGCAGTGAGTCACATGAGCAGTACTTC. The V call is TRBV10-2, the J call TRBJ2-7; D gene unclear. Trimming removed 0 bases at V and 7 bases at J, with 4 bases between. The CDR3 is made up of 11 amino acids. Germline assignment: CDR1 WSHSY and CDR2 SAAADI.

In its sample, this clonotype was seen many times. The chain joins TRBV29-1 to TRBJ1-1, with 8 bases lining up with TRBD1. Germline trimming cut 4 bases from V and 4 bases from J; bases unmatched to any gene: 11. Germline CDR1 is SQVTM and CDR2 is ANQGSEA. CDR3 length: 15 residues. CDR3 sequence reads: CSVVSTGGMATEAFF. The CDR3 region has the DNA TGCAGCGTTGTAAGTACAGGGGGAATGGCCACTGAAGCTTTCTTT. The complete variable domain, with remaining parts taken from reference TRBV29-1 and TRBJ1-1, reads SAVISQKPSRDICQRGTSLTIQCQVDSQVTMMFWYRQQPGQSLTLIATANQGSEATYESGFVIDKFPISRPNLTFSTLTVSNMSPEDSSIYLCSVVSTGGMATEAFFGQGTRLTVV.

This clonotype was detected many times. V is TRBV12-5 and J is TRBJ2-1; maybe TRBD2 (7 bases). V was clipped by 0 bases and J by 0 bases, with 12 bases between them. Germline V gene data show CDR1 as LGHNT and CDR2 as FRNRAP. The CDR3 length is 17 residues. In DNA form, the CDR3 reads TGTGCTAGTGGTTTGGTTAAGGGGGGGAGCTCCTACAATGAGCAGTTCTTC. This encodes CASGLVKGGSSYNEQFF.

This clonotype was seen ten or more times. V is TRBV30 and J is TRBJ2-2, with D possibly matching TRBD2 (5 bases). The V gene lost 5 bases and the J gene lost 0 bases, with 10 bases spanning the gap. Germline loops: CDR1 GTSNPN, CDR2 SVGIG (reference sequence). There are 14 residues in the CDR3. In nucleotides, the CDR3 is TGTGCCTGGCACGGCGGGTCGAACACCGGGGAGCTGTTTTTT. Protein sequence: CAWHGGSNTGELFF.

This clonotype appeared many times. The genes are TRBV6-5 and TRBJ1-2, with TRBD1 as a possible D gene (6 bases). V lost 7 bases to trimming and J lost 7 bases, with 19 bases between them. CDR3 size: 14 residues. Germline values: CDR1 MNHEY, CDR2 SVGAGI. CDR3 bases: TGTGCCAGCAAAGGGACGCAGGGGCTGGTTGGCTACACCTTC. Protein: CASKGTQGLVGYTF.

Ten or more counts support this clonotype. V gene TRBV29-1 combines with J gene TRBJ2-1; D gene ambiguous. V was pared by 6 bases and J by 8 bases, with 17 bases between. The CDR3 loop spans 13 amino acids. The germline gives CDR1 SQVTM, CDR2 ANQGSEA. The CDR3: CSVAKTLDYEQFF. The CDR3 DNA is TGCAGCGTCGCTAAAACACTGGATTATGAGCAGTTCTTC.

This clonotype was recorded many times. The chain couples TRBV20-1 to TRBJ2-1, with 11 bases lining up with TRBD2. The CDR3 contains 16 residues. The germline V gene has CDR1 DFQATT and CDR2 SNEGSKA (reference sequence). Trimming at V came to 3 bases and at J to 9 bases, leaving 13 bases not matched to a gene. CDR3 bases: TGCAGTGCTAGGGGGACTAGCGGAAATCTACTATTTGAGCAGTTCTTC. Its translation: CSARGTSGNLLFEQFF.